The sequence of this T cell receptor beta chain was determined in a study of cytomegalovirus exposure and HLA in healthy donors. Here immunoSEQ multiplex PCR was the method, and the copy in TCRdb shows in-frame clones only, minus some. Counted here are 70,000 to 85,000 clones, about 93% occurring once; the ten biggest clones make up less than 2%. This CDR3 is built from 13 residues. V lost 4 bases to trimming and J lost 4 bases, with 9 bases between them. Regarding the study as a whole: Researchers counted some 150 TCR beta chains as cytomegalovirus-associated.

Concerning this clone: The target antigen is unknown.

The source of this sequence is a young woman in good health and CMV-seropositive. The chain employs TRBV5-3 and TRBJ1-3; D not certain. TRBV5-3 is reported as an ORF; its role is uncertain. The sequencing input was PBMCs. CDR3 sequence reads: CARSPQQGNTIYF. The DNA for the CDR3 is TGTGCCAGAAGCCCGCAACAGGGAAACACCATATATTTT.